These 20 T cell receptor beta chains originate from one sample sequenced in a study of blood T cell repertoires in COVID-19. Sequencing was performed with immunoSEQ multiplex PCR; in TCRdb, only in-frame clones are kept and a portion is missing. Among over 15,000 clones, about 88% were seen once, and the ten largest hold 17%. The sequencing input was peripheral blood. These receptors all come from a man between 65 and 85 years old with acute or convalescent COVID-19.

This clone was observed a single time. This chain joins TRBV18 and TRBJ2-1, with a tentative D call TRBD1 (5 bases). The germline gives CDR1 KGHSH, CDR2 LQKENI. The CDR3 length is 16 residues. The V gene lost 0 bases and the J gene lost 4 bases, with 13 bases spanning the gap. The DNA for the CDR3 is TGTGCCAGCTCACCACCGGGTCGACAGCCTTACAATGAGCAGTTCTTC. This sequence encodes CASSPPGRQPYNEQFF. The complete variable domain, with remaining parts taken from reference TRBV18 and TRBJ2-1, reads NAGVMQNPRHLVRRRGQEARLRCSPMKGHSHVYWYRQLPEEGLKFMVYLQKENIIDESGMPKERFSAEFPKEGPSILRIQQVVRGDSAAYFCASSPPGRQPYNEQFFGPGTRLTVL.

V is TRBV2 and J is TRBJ1-6; 8 positions match TRBD1. This CDR3 comprises 14 residues. Germline V gene lookup returns CDR1 SNHLY and CDR2 FYNNEI. The V gene end was trimmed by 4 bases and the J gene end by 13 bases; junction bases not matched to a gene: 9. The CDR3 protein is CASSATGELVPLHF. The CDR3 DNA is TGTGCCAGCAGTGCGACAGGGGAATTAGTCCCCCTCCACTTT.

This clone was found a few times. V and J are TRBV18 and TRBJ1-1; 9 positions agree with TRBD1. Trimming took 3 bases from V and 9 from J; bases not matched to a gene: 2. The CDR3 extends over 12 amino acids. Germline CDR1 is KGHSH and CDR2 is LQKENI. Here the CDR3 reads CASSPNRGQAFF. The CDR3 nucleotides read TGTGCCAGCTCACCGAACAGGGGGCAAGCTTTCTTT.

This chain links TRBV19 with TRBJ1-1; D is ambiguous. Per the germline V gene, CDR1 is LNHDA and CDR2 is SQIVND (reference sequence). The V gene lost 3 bases and the J gene lost 1 base, with 3 bases spanning the gap. This CDR3 spans 12 amino acids. The CDR3: CASSIQNTEAFF. The DNA for the CDR3 is TGTGCCAGTAGTATTCAGAACACTGAAGCTTTCTTT.

The V and J genes are TRBV14 and TRBJ2-4, with D possibly being TRBD2 (6 bases). Germline V CDR1 and CDR2: SGHDN, FVKESK. This CDR3 is built from 16 residues. Between the trimmed V and J ends, which lost 1 base and 10 bases, there was a span of 20 bases. CDR3: CASSQVTTSGQGIQYF. CDR3 nucleotide sequence: TGTGCCAGCAGCCAAGTGACGACTAGTGGGCAGGGAATTCAGTACTTC.

The genes are TRBV3-1 (or the pseudogene TRBV3-2) and TRBJ2-7; a weak D match, TRBD1 (6 bases). The germline gives CDR1 LGHDT, CDR2 YNNKEL (reference sequence). V was trimmed by 4 bases and J by 3 bases, leaving 19 bases between them. There are 16 residues in the CDR3. CDR3 nucleotides: TGTGCCAGCAGCCCATTCTCCGGGACAACTTACTACGAGCAGTACTTC. This codes for CASSPFSGTTYYEQYF.

The gene calls are TRBV5-5 and TRBJ2-5; D call uncertain. V was trimmed by 8 bases and J by 2 bases, leaving 19 bases between them. The germline gives CDR1 SGHKS, CDR2 YYEKEE (reference sequence). This CDR3 has 15 amino acids. The CDR3 loop reads CARTNQNPLQETQYF. The CDR3 DNA reads TGTGCCAGGACAAACCAAAACCCTCTTCAAGAGACCCAGTACTTC.

The V and J genes are TRBV7-3 and TRBJ1-1; maybe TRBD1 (6 bases). The CDR3 extends over 14 amino acids. V was trimmed by 1 base and J by 5 bases, leaving 11 bases between them. The germline V gene has CDR1 SGHTA and CDR2 FQGTGA. The CDR3 nucleotides read TGTGCCAGCAGCTTAAGACAGGTTCGGACTGAAGCTTTCTTT. Translated, it gives CASSLRQVRTEAFF.

This rearrangement joins TRBV23-1 to TRBJ1-6; no clear D. TRBV23-1 is given ORF status, its function remaining uncertain. With 1 base removed from V and 7 bases from J, the gap between germline ends came to 11 bases. This CDR3 is 15 amino acids long. CDR3 loop: CASSQLCVSNSPLHF. CDR3 sequence (DNA): TGCGCCAGCAGTCAATTGTGCGTGTCGAATTCACCCCTCCACTTT.

This sequence joins TRBV28 and TRBJ2-1; D possibly corresponds to TRBD1 (5 bases). Germline CDR1 is MDHEN and CDR2 is SYDVKM. There are 16 residues in the CDR3. V shed 6 bases and J shed 2 bases, with 17 bases lying between them. The CDR3 nucleotides are TGTGCCAGCAGCCCCCTGGGGCAGGGCACCTACAATGAGCAGTTCTTC. Translation: CASSPLGQGTYNEQFF. Supplemented by reference TRBV28 and TRBJ2-1, the full variable domain reads DVKVTQSSRYLVKRTGEKVFLECVQDMDHENMFWYRQDPGLGLRLIYFSYDVKMKEKGDIPEGYSVSREKKERFSLILESASTNQTSMYLCASSPLGQGTYNEQFFGPGTRLTVL.

The genes are TRBV7-2 and TRBJ1-2, with 7 bases aligning to TRBD1. The CDR3 extends over 14 amino acids. Germline-derived CDR1 and CDR2 are SGHTA and FQGNSA. V was clipped by 2 bases and J by 4 bases; unmatched bases: 4. The CDR3 spells CASSLSPGGYGYTF. CDR3 nucleotides: TGTGCCAGCAGCTTATCCCCAGGGGGCTATGGCTACACCTTC.

The chain uses TRBV19 and TRBJ1-4, with a weak D call TRBD1 (6 bases). V was pared by 6 bases and J by 8 bases, with 16 bases between. The CDR3 has 14 amino acids. The germline V gene encodes CDR1 LNHDA and CDR2 SQIVND (reference sequence). This chain's CDR3 is CASRRQVDEEKLFF. The CDR3 bases are TGTGCCAGTAGGAGACAGGTTGATGAGGAAAAACTGTTTTTT.

This clone appeared a single time. The chain has TRBV6-5 and TRBJ2-4, with 12 bases aligning to TRBD1. Germline CDR1 reads MNHEY; CDR2 reads SVGAGI. CDR3 length: 14 residues. The J segment lost 4 bases and the V segment lost 9 bases, leaving 4 bases of the junction unmatched. The CDR3 nucleotides are TGTGCCAGTTGGGACAGGGGGCGAAAAAACATTCAGTACTTC. It yields the protein CASWDRGRKNIQYF.

V gene TRBV7-2 combines with J gene TRBJ1-4; 7 bases line up with TRBD1. The CDR3 runs to 14 residues. In germline, CDR1 is SGHTA, CDR2 FQGNSA. V lost 5 bases and J lost 4; bases outside the gene matches: 4. The CDR3 loop reads CASSAGQINEKLFF. The CDR3 DNA is TGTGCCAGCAGCGCGGGACAGATTAATGAAAAACTGTTTTTT.

The rearrangement links TRBV7-3 to TRBJ2-7; 9 nucleotides agree with TRBD2. Germline values: CDR1 SGHTA, CDR2 FQGTGA. CDR3 size: 15 residues. J gave up 0 bases and V 4 bases, and 4 bases lay outside the gene matches. CDR3 nucleotide sequence: TGTGCCAGCAGCTCTCTAGCGGGGAGCTCCTACGAGCAGTACTTC. Amino acids: CASSSLAGSSYEQYF.

J is TRBJ1-2 and V is TRBV10-3, with D tentatively TRBD1 (5 bases). The CDR3 runs to 15 residues. The V gene lost 2 bases and the J gene lost 0 bases, with 10 bases spanning the gap. Germline CDR1 reads ENHRY; CDR2 reads SYGVKD. CDR3 bases: TGTGCCATCAGTGAGAGGGGCAGTACTAACTATGGCTACACCTTC. It translates to CAISERGSTNYGYTF.

V usage is TRBV27 and J usage is TRBJ1-1; D is ambiguous. Germline CDR1 is MNHEY and CDR2 is SMNVEV (reference sequence). The CDR3 loop spans 13 amino acids. Trimming took off 5 bases at V and 0 bases at J, with 7 bases between the two ends. DNA for the CDR3: TGTGCCAGCAGTGGCGGGATGAACACTGAAGCTTTCTTT. This sequence encodes CASSGGMNTEAFF.

The chain joins TRBV9 to TRBJ2-2; the D gene is possibly TRBD2 (6 bases). The CDR3 has 16 amino acids. From germline, CDR1 is SGDLS and CDR2 YYNGEE. Trimming left V 1 base short and J 0 bases short, with 10 bases between. In DNA form, the CDR3 reads TGTGCCAGCAGCGTAAATAGCGGAACGAACACCGGGGAGCTGTTTTTT. Translation gives CASSVNSGTNTGELFF.

The rearrangement uses TRBV29-1 and TRBJ1-1; TRBD1 agrees at 8 bases. CDR1 is SQVTM and CDR2 is ANQGSEA in the germline V gene. Trimming took 3 bases from V and 7 from J; bases not matched to a gene: 4. The CDR3 totals 12 residues. CDR3 region: CSVELTGGEAFF. The CDR3 nucleotides read TGCAGCGTTGAGTTAACAGGGGGTGAAGCTTTCTTT. The full variable domain, completed using reference TRBV29-1 and TRBJ1-1, is SAVISQKPSRDICQRGTSLTIQCQVDSQVTMMFWYRQQPGQSLTLIATANQGSEATYESGFVIDKFPISRPNLTFSTLTVSNMSPEDSSIYLCSVELTGGEAFFGQGTRLTVV.

The chain recombines TRBV6-5 with TRBJ1-2, with unresolved D. CDR1 is MNHEY, CDR2 SVGAGI, per germline. The CDR3 runs 16 residues. Trimming cost V 0 bases and J 5 bases, with 16 bases left between them. This CDR3 reads CASSYSSPGVGYGYTF. DNA of the CDR3: TGTGCCAGCAGTTACTCTTCCCCCGGGGTGGGGTATGGCTACACCTTC.